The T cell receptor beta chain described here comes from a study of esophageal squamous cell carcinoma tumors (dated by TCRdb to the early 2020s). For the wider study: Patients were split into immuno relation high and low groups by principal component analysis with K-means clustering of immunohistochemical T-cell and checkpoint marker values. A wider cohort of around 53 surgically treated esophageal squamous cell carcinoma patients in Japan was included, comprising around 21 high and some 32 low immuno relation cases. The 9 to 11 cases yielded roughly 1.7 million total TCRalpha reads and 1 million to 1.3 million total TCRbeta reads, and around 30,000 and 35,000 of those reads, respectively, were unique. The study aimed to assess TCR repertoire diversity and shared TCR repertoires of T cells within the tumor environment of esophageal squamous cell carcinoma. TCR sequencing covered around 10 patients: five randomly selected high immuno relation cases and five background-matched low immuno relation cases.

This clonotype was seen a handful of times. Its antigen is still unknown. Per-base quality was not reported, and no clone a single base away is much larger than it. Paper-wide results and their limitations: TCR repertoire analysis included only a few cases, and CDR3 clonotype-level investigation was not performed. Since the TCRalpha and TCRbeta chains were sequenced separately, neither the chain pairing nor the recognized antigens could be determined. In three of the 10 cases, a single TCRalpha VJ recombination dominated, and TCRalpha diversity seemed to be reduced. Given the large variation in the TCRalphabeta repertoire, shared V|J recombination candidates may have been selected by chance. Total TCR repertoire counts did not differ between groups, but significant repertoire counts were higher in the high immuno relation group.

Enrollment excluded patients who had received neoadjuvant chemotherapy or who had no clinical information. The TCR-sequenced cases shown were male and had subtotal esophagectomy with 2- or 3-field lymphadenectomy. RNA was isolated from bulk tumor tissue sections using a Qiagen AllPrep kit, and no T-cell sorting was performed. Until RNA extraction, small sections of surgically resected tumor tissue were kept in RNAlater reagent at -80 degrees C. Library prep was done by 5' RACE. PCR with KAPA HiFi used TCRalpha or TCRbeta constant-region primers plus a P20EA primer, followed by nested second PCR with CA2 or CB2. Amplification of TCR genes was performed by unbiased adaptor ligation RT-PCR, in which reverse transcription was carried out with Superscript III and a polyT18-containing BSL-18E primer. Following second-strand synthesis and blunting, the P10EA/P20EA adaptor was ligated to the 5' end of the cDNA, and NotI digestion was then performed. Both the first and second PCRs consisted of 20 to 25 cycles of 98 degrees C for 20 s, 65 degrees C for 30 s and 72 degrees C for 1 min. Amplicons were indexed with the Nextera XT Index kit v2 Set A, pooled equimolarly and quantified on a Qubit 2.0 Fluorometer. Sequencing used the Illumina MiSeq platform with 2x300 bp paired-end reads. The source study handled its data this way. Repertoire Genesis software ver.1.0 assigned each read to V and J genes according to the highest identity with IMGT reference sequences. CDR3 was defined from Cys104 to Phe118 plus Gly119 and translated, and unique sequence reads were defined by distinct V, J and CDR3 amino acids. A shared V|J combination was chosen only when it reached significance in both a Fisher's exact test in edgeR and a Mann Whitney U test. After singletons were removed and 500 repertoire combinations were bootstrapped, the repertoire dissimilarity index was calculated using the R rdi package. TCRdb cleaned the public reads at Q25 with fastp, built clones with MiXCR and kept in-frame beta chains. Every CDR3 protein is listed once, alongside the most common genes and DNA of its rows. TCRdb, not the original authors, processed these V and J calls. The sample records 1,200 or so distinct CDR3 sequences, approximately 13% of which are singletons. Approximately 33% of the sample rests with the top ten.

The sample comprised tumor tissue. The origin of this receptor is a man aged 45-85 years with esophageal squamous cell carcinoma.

CDR3 region: CTATSGQETQYF. The DNA reads TGCACCGCGACTAGCGGACAAGAGACCCAGTACTTC. This receptor chain uses TRBV20-1 and TRBJ2-5; TRBD2 aligns with 9 central bases. The CDR3 starts with the cysteine, ends with the phenylalanine, and has 12 residues. Only CDR3 DNA remains: 36 bases, in frame from the first base. CDR1 and CDR2 are read off the germline V gene (reference sequence) as DFQATT and SNEGSKA.